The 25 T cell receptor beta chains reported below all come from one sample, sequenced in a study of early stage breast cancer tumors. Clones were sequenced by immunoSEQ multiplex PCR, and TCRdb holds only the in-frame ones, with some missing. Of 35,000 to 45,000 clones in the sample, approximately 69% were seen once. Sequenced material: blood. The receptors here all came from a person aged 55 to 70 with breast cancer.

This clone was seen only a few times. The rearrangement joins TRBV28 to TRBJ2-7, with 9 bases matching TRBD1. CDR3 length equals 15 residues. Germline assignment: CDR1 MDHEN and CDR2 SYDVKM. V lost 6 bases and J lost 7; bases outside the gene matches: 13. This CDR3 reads CASRPPTGGRAEQYF. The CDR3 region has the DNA TGTGCCAGCAGACCTCCGACAGGGGGGCGCGCTGAGCAGTACTTC.

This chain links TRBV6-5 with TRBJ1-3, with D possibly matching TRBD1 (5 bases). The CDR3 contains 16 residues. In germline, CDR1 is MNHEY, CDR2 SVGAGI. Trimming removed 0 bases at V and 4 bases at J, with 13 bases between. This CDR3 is CASSYSPQGGGNTIYF. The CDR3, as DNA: TGTGCCAGCAGTTACTCCCCCCAGGGTGGGGGAAACACCATATATTTT.

CDR3 coding DNA: TGTGCCAGCAGGCTTTTCCGGGAAAACATAACCCGGAAAAATCAGCCCCAGCATTTT. Protein product: CASRLFRENITRKNQPQHF. The chain recombines TRBV7-9 with TRBJ1-5; the D is unclear. Trimming shortened V by 6 bases and J by 4 bases, and 28 bases separated the two germline ends. This CDR3 has 19 residues. Germline V gene sequence: CDR1 SEHNR, CDR2 FQNEAQ (reference sequence). Full variable domain (remainder filled in from reference TRBV7-9 and TRBJ1-5): DTGVSQNPRHKITKRGQNVTFRCDPISEHNRLYWYRQTLGQGPEFLTYFQNEAQLEKSRLLSDRFSAERPKGSFSTLEIQRTEQGDSAMYLCASRLFRENITRKNQPQHFGDGTRLSIL.

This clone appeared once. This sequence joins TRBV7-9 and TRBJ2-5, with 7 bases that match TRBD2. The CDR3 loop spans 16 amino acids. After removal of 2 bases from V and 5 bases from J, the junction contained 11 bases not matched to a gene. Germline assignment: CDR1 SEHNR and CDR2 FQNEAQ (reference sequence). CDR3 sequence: CASSLKGLRREETQYF. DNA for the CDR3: TGTGCCAGCAGCTTAAAAGGACTACGGCGGGAGGAGACCCAGTACTTC.

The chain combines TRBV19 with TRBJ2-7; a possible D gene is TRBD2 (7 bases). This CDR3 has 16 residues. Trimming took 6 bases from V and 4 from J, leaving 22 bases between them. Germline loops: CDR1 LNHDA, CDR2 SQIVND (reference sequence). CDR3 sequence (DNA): TGTGCCAGTAGCCCCGCGCGAGGGGGAGGGCGTTACGAGCAGTACTTC. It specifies CASSPARGGGRYEQYF.

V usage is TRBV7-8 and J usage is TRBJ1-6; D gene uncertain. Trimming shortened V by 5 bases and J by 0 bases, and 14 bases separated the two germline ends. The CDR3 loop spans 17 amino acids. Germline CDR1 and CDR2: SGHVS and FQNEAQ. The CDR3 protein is CASSPTRASSYNSPLHF. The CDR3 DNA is TGTGCCAGCAGCCCTACCCGGGCCAGCTCCTATAATTCACCCCTCCACTTT.

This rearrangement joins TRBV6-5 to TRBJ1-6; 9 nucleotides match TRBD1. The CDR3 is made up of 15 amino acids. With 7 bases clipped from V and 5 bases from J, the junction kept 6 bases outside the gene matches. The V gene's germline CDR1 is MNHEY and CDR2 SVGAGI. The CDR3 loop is CASNKTGGNNSPLHF. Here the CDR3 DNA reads TGTGCCAGCAACAAGACAGGGGGTAATAATTCACCCCTCCACTTT.

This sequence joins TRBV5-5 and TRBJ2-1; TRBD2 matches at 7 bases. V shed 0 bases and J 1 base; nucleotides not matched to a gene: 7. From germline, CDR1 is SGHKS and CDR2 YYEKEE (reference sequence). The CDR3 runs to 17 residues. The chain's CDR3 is CASSLAYSGLSYNEQFF. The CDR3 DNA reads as TGTGCCAGCAGCTTGGCCTATAGCGGGCTATCCTACAATGAGCAGTTCTTC.

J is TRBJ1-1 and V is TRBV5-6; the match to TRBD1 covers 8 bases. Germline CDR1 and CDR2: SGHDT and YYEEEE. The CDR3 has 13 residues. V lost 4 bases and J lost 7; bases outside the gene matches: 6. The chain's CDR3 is CASSKPTGVEAFF. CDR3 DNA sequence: TGTGCCAGCAGCAAACCGACAGGGGTTGAAGCTTTCTTT.

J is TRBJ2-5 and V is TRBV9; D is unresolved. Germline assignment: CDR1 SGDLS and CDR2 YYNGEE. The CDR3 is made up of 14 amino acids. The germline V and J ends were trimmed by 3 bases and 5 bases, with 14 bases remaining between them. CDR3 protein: CASSDLGGSETQYF. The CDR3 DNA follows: TGTGCCAGCAGCGACTTGGGCGGTAGCGAGACCCAGTACTTC.

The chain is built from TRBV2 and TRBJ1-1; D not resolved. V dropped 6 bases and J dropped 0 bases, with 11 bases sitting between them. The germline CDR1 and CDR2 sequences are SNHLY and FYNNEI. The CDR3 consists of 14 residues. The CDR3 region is CASRRTGMNTEAFF. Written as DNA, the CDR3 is TGTGCCAGCAGGAGGACGGGAATGAACACTGAAGCTTTCTTT.

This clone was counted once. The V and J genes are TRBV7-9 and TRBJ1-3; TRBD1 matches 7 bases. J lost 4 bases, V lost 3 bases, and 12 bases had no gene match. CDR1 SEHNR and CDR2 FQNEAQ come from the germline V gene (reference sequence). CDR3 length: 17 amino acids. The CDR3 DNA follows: TGTGCCAGCAGCTTGAGGGACAGCACTGCTGGGGGAAACACCATATATTTT. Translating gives CASSLRDSTAGGNTIYF.

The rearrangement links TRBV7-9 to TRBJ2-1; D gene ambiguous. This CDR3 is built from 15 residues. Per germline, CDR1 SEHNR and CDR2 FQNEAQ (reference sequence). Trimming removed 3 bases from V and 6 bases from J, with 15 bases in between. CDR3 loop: CASSLLGSGLNEQFF. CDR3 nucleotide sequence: TGTGCCAGCAGCTTGCTGGGTAGTGGCCTCAATGAGCAGTTCTTC.

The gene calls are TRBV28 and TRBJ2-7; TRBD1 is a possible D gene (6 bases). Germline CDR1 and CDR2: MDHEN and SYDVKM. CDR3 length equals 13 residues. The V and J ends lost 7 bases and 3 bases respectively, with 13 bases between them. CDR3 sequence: CASTFTGYYEQYF. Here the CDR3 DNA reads TGTGCCAGCACCTTTACAGGGTACTACGAGCAGTACTTC. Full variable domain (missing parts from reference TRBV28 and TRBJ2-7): DVKVTQSSRYLVKRTGEKVFLECVQDMDHENMFWYRQDPGLGLRLIYFSYDVKMKEKGDIPEGYSVSREKKERFSLILESASTNQTSMYLCASTFTGYYEQYFGPGTRLTVT.

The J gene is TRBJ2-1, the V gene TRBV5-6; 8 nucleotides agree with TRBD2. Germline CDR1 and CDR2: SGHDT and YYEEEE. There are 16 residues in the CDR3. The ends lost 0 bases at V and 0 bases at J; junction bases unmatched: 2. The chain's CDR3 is CASSLGREASYNEQFF. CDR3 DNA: TGTGCCAGCAGCTTGGGGCGGGAGGCCTCCTACAATGAGCAGTTCTTC.

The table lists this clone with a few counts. For the CDR3, the DNA is TGCGCCAGCAGGATAACCCTGACCGAGAACACTGAAGCTTTCTTT. Translation: CASRITLTENTEAFF. The rearrangement joins TRBV4-1 to TRBJ1-1; D call uncertain. The CDR3 covers 15 residues. V was trimmed by 6 bases and J by 1 base, leaving 15 bases between them. Per germline, CDR1 MGHRA and CDR2 YSYEKL.

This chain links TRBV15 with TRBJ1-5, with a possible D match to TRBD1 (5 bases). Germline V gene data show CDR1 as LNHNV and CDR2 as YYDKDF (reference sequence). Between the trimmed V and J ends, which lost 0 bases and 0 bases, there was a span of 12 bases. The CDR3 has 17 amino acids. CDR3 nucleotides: TGTGCCACCAGCAGAGACCGGGACGGTTATAGCAATCAGCCCCAGCATTTT. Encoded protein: CATSRDRDGYSNQPQHF.

The CDR3 is CAWNVGLRGGGYTF. The CDR3 DNA sequence: TGTGCCTGGAATGTGGGACTACGAGGGGGGGGCTACACCTTC. The V call is TRBV30, the J call TRBJ1-2, with D possibly being TRBD1 (6 bases). Trimming stripped 4 bases from V and 8 bases from J, with 20 bases between. Germline-derived CDR1 and CDR2 are GTSNPN and SVGIG (reference sequence). The CDR3 loop spans 14 amino acids. The entire variable domain, with the rest obtained from reference TRBV30 and TRBJ1-2, is as follows: SQTIHQWPATLVQPVGSPLSLECTVEGTSNPNLYWYRQAAGRGLQLLFYSVGIGQISSEVPQNLSASRPQDRQFILSSKKLLLSDSGFYLCAWNVGLRGGGYTFGSGTRLTVV.

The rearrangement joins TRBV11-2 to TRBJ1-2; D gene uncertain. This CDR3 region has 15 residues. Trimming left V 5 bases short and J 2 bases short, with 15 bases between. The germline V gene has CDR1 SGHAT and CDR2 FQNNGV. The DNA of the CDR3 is TGTGCCAGCAGCCGCCGGGCGTCGGAGAACTATGGCTACACCTTC. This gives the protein CASSRRASENYGYTF.

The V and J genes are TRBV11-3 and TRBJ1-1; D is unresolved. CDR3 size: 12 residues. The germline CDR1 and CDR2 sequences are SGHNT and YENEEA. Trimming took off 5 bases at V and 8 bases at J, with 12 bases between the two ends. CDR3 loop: CASSHRSGEAFF. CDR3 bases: TGTGCCAGCAGCCACCGGTCGGGGGAAGCTTTCTTT.

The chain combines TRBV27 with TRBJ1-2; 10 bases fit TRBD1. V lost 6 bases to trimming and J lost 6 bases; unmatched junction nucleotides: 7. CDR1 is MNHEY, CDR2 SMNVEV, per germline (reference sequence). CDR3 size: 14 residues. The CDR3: CASSGQGGRDGYTF. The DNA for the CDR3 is TGTGCCAGCAGCGGACAGGGGGGTAGGGATGGCTACACCTTC.

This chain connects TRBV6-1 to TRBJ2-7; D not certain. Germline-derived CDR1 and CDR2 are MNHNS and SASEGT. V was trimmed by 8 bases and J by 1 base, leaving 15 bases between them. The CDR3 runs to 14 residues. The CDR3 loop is CASGTSLASYEQYF. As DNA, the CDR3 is TGTGCCAGCGGAACGTCTTTGGCATCCTACGAGCAGTACTTC.

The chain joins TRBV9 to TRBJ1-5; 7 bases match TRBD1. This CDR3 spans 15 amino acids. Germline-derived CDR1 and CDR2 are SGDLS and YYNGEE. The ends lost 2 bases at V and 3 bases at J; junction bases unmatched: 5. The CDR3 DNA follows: TGTGCCAGCAGCGTCTCAGGGGGGGACAATCAGCCCCAGCATTTT. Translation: CASSVSGGDNQPQHF.

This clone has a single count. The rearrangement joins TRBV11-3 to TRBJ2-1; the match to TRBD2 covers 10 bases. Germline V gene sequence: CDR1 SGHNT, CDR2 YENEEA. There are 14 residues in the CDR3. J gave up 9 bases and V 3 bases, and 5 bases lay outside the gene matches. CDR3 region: CASSFGTSVGEQFF. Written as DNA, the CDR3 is TGTGCCAGCAGCTTCGGGACTAGCGTCGGTGAGCAGTTCTTC.

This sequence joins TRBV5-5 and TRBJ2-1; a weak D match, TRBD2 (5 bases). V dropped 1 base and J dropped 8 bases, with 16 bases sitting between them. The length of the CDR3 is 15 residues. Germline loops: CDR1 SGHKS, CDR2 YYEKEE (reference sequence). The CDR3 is CASSLRESGIDEQFF. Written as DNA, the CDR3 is TGTGCCAGCAGCTTGCGGGAAAGTGGTATCGATGAGCAGTTCTTC.